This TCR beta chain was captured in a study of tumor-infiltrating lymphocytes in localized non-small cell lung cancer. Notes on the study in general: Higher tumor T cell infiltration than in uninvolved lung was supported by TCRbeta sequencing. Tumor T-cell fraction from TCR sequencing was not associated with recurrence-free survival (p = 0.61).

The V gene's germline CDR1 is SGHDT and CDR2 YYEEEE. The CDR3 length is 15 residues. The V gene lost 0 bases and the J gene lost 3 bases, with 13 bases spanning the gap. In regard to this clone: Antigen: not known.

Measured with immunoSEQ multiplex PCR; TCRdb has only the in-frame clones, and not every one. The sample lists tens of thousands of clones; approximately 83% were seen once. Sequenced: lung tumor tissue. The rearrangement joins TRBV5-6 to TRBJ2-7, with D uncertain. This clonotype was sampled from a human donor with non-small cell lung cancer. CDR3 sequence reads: CASSLALNSYYEQYF. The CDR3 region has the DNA TGTGCCAGCAGCTTGGCCTTAAACAGCTACTACGAGCAGTACTTC.